The subject of this entry is one TCR beta chain. The target antigen is unknown. This table comes from immunoSEQ multiplex PCR, and its TCRdb copy is limited to in-frame clones, with some not included. The data hold 120,000 or so clones, with roughly nine tenths observed a single time. Germline CDR1 reads WSHSY; CDR2 reads SAAADI. The CDR3 runs to 14 residues. V lost 5 bases and J 3 bases, leaving 13 bases between the germline ends. The record originates from a study of T cell responses to AZD1222 COVID-19 vaccine. Study-wide results and caveats: Mostly white British, mostly female donors; authors suggested clonal diversity may be underestimated. After the peak T cell response, and only then, were repertoires sampled.

The source material was peripheral blood, sampled on day 0 of AZD1222 vaccination. The chain employs TRBV10-2 and TRBJ1-1, with a tentative D call TRBD1 (5 bases). The clonotype originates from an adult in good health. In DNA, the CDR3 is TGCGCCAGCAGTTGGGGCAAAGGGGACACTGAAGCTTTCTTT. Translation: CASSWGKGDTEAFF.